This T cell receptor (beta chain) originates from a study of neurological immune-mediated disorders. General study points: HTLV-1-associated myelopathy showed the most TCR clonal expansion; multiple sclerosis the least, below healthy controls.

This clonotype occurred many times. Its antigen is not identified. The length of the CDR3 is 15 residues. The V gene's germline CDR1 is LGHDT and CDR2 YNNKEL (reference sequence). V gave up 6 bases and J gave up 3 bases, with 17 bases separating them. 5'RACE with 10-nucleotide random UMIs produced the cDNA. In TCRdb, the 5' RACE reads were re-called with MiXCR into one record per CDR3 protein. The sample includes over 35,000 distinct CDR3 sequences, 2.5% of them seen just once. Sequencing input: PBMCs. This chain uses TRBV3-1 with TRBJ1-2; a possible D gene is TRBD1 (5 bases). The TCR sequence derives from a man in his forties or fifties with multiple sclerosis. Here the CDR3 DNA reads TGTGCCAGCAGTGCAAGAGGGACGGAACACTATGGCTACACCTTC. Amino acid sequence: CASSARGTEHYGYTF.